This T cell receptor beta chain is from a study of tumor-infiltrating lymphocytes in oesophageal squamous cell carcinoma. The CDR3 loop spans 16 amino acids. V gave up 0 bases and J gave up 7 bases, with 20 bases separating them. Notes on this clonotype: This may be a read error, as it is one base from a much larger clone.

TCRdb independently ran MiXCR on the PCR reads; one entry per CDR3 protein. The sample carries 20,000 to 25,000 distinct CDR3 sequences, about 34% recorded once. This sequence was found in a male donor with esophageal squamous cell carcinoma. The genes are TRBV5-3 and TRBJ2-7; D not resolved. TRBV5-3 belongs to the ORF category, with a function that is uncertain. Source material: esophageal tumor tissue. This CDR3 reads CARSLARRVPNNEQYF. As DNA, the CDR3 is TGTGCCAGAAGCTTGGCCCGTAGGGTCCCCAACAATGAGCAGTACTTC.